Below, one T cell receptor beta chain is given with its context. This clonotype was observed a handful of times. Its antigen remains unidentified. Base qualities are not at hand, and no much larger clone is one base apart. Sample time point, as interpreted from the label and publication: day 60 (about 2 months) after transplantation. The treatment or condition tag for this specimen amounts to: allogeneic hematopoietic cell transplantation with graft depleted of TCRalphabeta T cells and CD19 B cells. The transplant recipients were children given TCRalphabeta/CD19-depleted allogeneic hematopoietic cell grafts. This sample is drawn from a study of T-cell reconstitution after alpha-beta-depleted transplantation in children (dated by TCRdb to about 2016). About the investigation overall: T-cell immune reconstitution after TCRalphabeta/CD19-depleted allogeneic hematopoietic cell transplantation in children was quantitatively tracked in the study by means of TCR repertoire profiling. The study at large found these results: The apparently early alphabetaT-cell count recovery about two months after transplant was reportedly dependent on only several hundred rapidly expanded clones derived from non-depleted graft cells. Hyperexpanded clone frequencies declined over subsequent months; after one year, T-cell counts and TCRbeta diversity were mostly attributed to newly produced T cells. In some patients, high TCRbeta diversity at day 60 was attributed to recipient T cells and intrathymic progenitors that had survived conditioning.

V is pared back by 1 base and J by 3 bases, with 13 bases lying between the germline termini. For CDR1 and CDR2, the germline V gene (reference sequence) lists SEHNR and FQNEAQ. There are 15 amino acids in the CDR3, from cysteine to phenylalanine inclusive. Only the CDR3 DNA stays, 45 bases, in frame from base 1. Libraries were built with PCR. The instrument given in TCRdb is Illumina HiSeq 2500. TCR libraries were prepared with molecular barcoding, using unique molecular identifiers to normalize TCRbeta repertoire quantification. TCRdb itself trimmed the public reads at Q25 with fastp, ran MiXCR and retained productive beta chains. CDR3 protein sequences are deduplicated, and each keeps its most common genes and DNA. For this sample the table gives roughly 6,300 distinct CDR3 sequences, of which about a sixth were detected only once. The top ten clonotypes cover about 12% of the sample.

The sequences come from PBMCs, mostly from graft donor cells, collected 60 days after TCRalphabeta/CD19-depleted stem cell transplant. The sequence came from a male patient between 10 and 17 years old who had a stem cell transplant for acute myeloid leukemia, so the T cells may come from the graft donor. Recombination linked TRBV7-9 to TRBJ2-7, with the D gene not confidently named. The nucleotide sequence is TGTGCCAGCAGCTTAGTTCCGACCAGGTACTACGAGCAGTACTTC. This gives the protein CASSLVPTRYYEQYF.